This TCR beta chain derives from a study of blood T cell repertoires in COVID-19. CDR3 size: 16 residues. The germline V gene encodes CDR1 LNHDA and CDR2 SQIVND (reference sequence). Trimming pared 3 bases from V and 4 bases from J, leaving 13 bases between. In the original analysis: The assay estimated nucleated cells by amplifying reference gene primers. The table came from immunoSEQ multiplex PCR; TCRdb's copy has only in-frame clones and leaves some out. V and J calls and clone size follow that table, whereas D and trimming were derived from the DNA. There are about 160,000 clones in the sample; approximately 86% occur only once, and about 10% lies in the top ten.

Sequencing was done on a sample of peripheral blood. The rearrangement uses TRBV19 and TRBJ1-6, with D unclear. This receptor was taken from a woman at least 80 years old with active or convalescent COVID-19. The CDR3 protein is CASSIWTASYNSPLHF. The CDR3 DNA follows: TGTGCCAGTAGTATTTGGACTGCCTCTTATAATTCACCCCTCCACTTT. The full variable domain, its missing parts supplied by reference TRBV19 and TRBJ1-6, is DGGITQSPKYLFRKEGQNVTLSCEQNLNHDAMYWYRQDPGQGLRLIYYSQIVNDFQKGDIAEGYSVSREKKESFPLTVTSAQKNPTAFYLCASSIWTASYNSPLHFGNGTRLTVT.